These 24 T cell receptor beta chains were all obtained from the same sample, sequenced in a study of blood T cell repertoires in COVID-19 (dated by TCRdb to the early 2020s). Preparation of the library involved the immunoSEQ multiplex PCR assay. Drawn from immuneACCESS, this table holds only the in-frame rearrangements with V and J called that TCRdb kept. Clones are partly lost; checked studies trace under half to an unresolved V gene and leave the rest unexplained. For this sample there are around 270,000 clones; 80% to 90% appear just once. The leading ten clones occupy approximately 4% of the sample. Sequenced input: PBMCs or T cells enriched from blood (not recorded which). The receptor set was obtained from a woman in her thirties who had recovered from COVID-19.

This clone came up once. This chain joins TRBV7-2 and TRBJ2-7; D may be TRBD2 (5 bases). V lost 1 base, J lost 2 bases, and 9 bases lay in between. Germline values: CDR1 SGHTA, CDR2 FQGNSA. CDR3 size: 14 residues. The CDR3 DNA reads as TGTGCCAGCAGCTTAGGAGGGAGCCCCTACGAGCAGTACTTC. Translation gives CASSLGGSPYEQYF.

In DNA, the CDR3 is TGTGCCAGTAGTAAACAGGGGACAGATACGCAGTATTTT. It specifies CASSKQGTDTQYF. The gene calls are TRBV19 and TRBJ2-3; 7 nucleotides align to TRBD1. CDR3 length equals 13 residues. Germline V CDR1 and CDR2: LNHDA, SQIVND (reference sequence). The V gene end was trimmed by 4 bases and the J gene end by 3 bases; junction bases not matched to a gene: 1.

On this clone itself: Mismatch with germline at one junction end may stem from a read error. The chain links TRBV28 to TRBJ1-1; possible D gene TRBD1, 5 bases. The CDR3 contains 14 residues. The germline CDR1 and CDR2 sequences are MDHEN and SYDVKM. CDR3 DNA: TGTGCCAGCAGCCCTCCGACAGCCTACACTGCAGCTTTCTTT. As protein: CASSPPTAYTAAFF.

V and J are TRBV5-4 and TRBJ2-7, with 10 bases fitting TRBD1. With V trimmed by 4 bases and J by 5 bases, 6 bases remained unmatched. CDR3 size: 14 residues. CDR1 and CDR2 from the germline V gene are SGHNT and YYREEE (reference sequence). CDR3 sequence: CASSHPGTGDEQYF. The CDR3 nucleotides read TGTGCCAGCAGCCACCCCGGGACAGGGGACGAGCAGTACTTC.

The chain joins TRBV29-1 to TRBJ1-2; D perhaps matches TRBD1 (5 bases). Trimming stripped 5 bases from V and 3 bases from J, with 13 bases between. This CDR3 is built from 13 residues. Germline V gene lookup returns CDR1 SQVTM and CDR2 ANQGSEA. CDR3 sequence (DNA): TGCAGCGTTAGTTGGTGGGGGGACTATGGCTACACCTTC. It encodes CSVSWWGDYGYTF.

The CDR3 sequence is CASSREGASSPLHF. CDR3 in DNA: TGTGCCAGCTCGCGTGAGGGGGCGAGTTCACCCCTCCACTTT. The chain couples TRBV18 to TRBJ1-6, with 7 bases aligning to TRBD1. Germline assignment: CDR1 KGHSH and CDR2 LQKENI. This CDR3 is built from 14 residues. Trimming cost V 6 bases and J 9 bases; bases outside gene matches: 8.

The genes are TRBV30 and TRBJ1-6, with a weak D call TRBD1 (5 bases). V was trimmed by 0 bases and J by 9 bases, leaving 15 bases between them. Germline lookup yields CDR1 GTSNPN and CDR2 SVGIG (reference sequence). The CDR3 sequence is 15 residues long. The CDR3 sequence: CAWSVQAGKGSPLHF. The CDR3 DNA reads TGTGCCTGGAGTGTACAAGCAGGGAAAGGTTCACCCCTCCACTTT.

This chain uses TRBV3-1 (or the pseudogene TRBV3-2) with TRBJ2-3, with D unresolved. This CDR3 is built from 13 residues. Germline V gene lookup returns CDR1 LGHDT and CDR2 YNNKEL (reference sequence). Deletions cut 0 bases from V and 8 bases from J, with 9 bases between. The chain's CDR3 is CASSQDLARTQYF. CDR3 nucleotides: TGTGCCAGCAGCCAAGATTTAGCCCGTACGCAGTATTTT.

The sample holds one count of this clone. CDR3 sequence (DNA): TGTGCCAGTAGTCTCAGACACACAGATACGCAGTATTTT. Amino acid sequence: CASSLRHTDTQYF. V gene TRBV19 combines with J gene TRBJ2-3; D is unclear. The CDR3 has 13 amino acids. V was cut by 5 bases and J by 2 bases, with 8 bases left in between. CDR1 and CDR2 (germline): LNHDA, SQIVND (reference sequence).

This clone came up once. This chain joins TRBV6-5 and TRBJ2-1; D is possibly TRBD2 (7 bases). This CDR3 region has 14 residues. Trimming stripped 5 bases from V and 6 bases from J, with 14 bases between. Germline V gives CDR1 MNHEY, CDR2 SVGAGI. CDR3 loop: CASSLLGGVNEQFF. The CDR3 bases are TGTGCCAGCAGTCTCCTAGGGGGGGTCAATGAGCAGTTCTTC.

V gene TRBV6-5 combines with J gene TRBJ2-7; tentatively, D is TRBD1 (5 bases). The CDR3 runs 14 residues. Germline CDR1 and CDR2: MNHEY and SVGAGI. Trimming left V 2 bases short and J 2 bases short, with 10 bases between. The CDR3 region is CASSYRGRAYEQYF. CDR3 nucleotides: TGTGCCAGCAGTTACCGTGGCAGGGCCTACGAGCAGTACTTC.

This clone has a single count. The chain carries TRBV6-5 and TRBJ1-4; D possibly corresponds to TRBD1 (5 bases). V was pared by 6 bases and J by 8 bases, with 16 bases between. CDR1 and CDR2 from the germline V gene are MNHEY and SVGAGI. The CDR3 contains 14 residues. CDR3 amino acids: CASRSGVGGEKLFF. CDR3 nucleotide sequence: TGTGCCAGCAGGTCGGGGGTAGGTGGAGAAAAACTGTTTTTT.

The chain carries TRBV2 and TRBJ2-7, with 7 bases aligning to TRBD1. This CDR3 has 16 amino acids. Germline trimming cut 2 bases from V and 2 bases from J; bases unmatched to any gene: 9. Germline CDR1 reads SNHLY; CDR2 reads FYNNEI. This CDR3 reads CASSETRDSPTYEQYF. In DNA form, the CDR3 reads TGTGCCAGCAGTGAAACCCGGGACAGCCCAACCTACGAGCAGTACTTC. Together with reference TRBV2 and TRBJ2-7, the CDR3 gives the full variable domain: EPEVTQTPSHQVTQMGQEVILRCVPISNHLYFYWYRQILGQKVEFLVSFYNNEISEKSEIFDDQFSVERPDGSNFTLKIRSTKLEDSAMYFCASSETRDSPTYEQYFGPGTRLTVT.

This rearrangement joins TRBV6-5 to TRBJ1-3; D uncertain. The CDR3 runs to 13 residues. V was shortened by 0 bases and J by 6 bases, with 6 bases between the two germline ends. Germline CDR1 MNHEY, CDR2 SVGAGI. This CDR3 reads CASSYSTQNTIYF. DNA for the CDR3: TGTGCCAGCAGTTACTCGACACAAAACACCATATATTTT.

The chain carries TRBV28 and TRBJ2-7; 10 positions agree with TRBD2. Germline lookup yields CDR1 MDHEN and CDR2 SYDVKM. The CDR3 has 19 residues. The V gene end was trimmed by 5 bases and the J gene end by 0 bases; junction bases not matched to a gene: 16. This CDR3 is CASSPLLTRLAGVSYEQYF. DNA for the CDR3: TGTGCCAGCAGTCCCCTCTTGACCAGGCTAGCGGGAGTCTCCTACGAGCAGTACTTC.

V usage is TRBV11-2 and J usage is TRBJ2-7; TRBD2 aligns across 9 bases. Germline CDR1 SGHAT, CDR2 FQNNGV. With V trimmed by 3 bases and J by 0 bases, 6 bases remained unmatched. This CDR3 has 16 residues. CDR3 in DNA: TGTGCCAGCAGCTTCGGACTAGCGCACGTCTCCTACGAGCAGTACTTC. Amino acid sequence: CASSFGLAHVSYEQYF.

This chain links TRBV12-3 or TRBV12-4 with TRBJ1-1, with a possible D match to TRBD1 (6 bases). With 3 bases removed from V and 4 bases from J, the gap between germline ends came to 6 bases. This CDR3 is built from 12 residues. CDR3 loop: CASSFRGTEAFF. Written as DNA, the CDR3 is TGTGCCAGCAGTTTCAGGGGCACTGAAGCTTTCTTT.

The rearrangement links TRBV7-9 to TRBJ2-1; TRBD2 is a possible D gene (6 bases). CDR1 is SEHNR and CDR2 is FQNEAQ in the germline V gene (reference sequence). V lost 4 bases, J lost 1 base, and 14 bases lay in between. The CDR3 runs 16 residues. CDR3 coding DNA: TGTGCCAGCAGCTCCTCGACTAGAGGGTCCTACAATGAGCAGTTCTTC. Translation: CASSSSTRGSYNEQFF.

V gene TRBV20-1 combines with J gene TRBJ1-4; no firm D call. Looked up from germline, CDR1 is DFQATT and CDR2 is SNEGSKA (reference sequence). The V end lost 7 bases, the J end lost 4 bases, and 19 bases lay between the germline ends. The CDR3 is 15 residues long. Here the CDR3 reads CSVSGMLSSNEKLFF. CDR3 nucleotide sequence: TGCAGTGTTAGTGGCATGCTATCGAGTAATGAAAAACTGTTTTTT.

The J gene is TRBJ2-2, the V gene TRBV28; 10 positions agree with TRBD2. Germline lookup yields CDR1 MDHEN and CDR2 SYDVKM. This CDR3 has 15 amino acids. Trimming took 5 bases from V and 6 from J; bases not matched to a gene: 6. The chain's CDR3 is CASSQGTSEAGELFF. The CDR3 region has the DNA TGTGCCAGCAGTCAAGGGACTAGCGAGGCCGGGGAGCTGTTTTTT.

V and J are TRBV29-1 and TRBJ2-7; 7 bases are a match to TRBD1. The CDR3 covers 12 residues. V lost 4 bases to trimming and J lost 5 bases; unmatched junction nucleotides: 5. Germline loops: CDR1 SQVTM, CDR2 ANQGSEA. CDR3 coding DNA: TGCAGCGTTGCCGACAGGGACGACGAGCAGTACTTC. Translating gives CSVADRDDEQYF.

The rearrangement uses TRBV15 and TRBJ1-2; D call uncertain. The CDR3 contains 15 residues. Germline V gene lookup returns CDR1 LNHNV and CDR2 YYDKDF (reference sequence). The V end lost 3 bases, the J end lost 3 bases, and 14 bases lay between the germline ends. DNA of the CDR3: TGTGCCACCAGCAGGCGCGGCGGTTTGGACTATGGCTACACCTTC. It specifies CATSRRGGLDYGYTF.

The CDR3 DNA reads TGTGCCAGCAGTTGGGCAGGGGGCCTCAATGAGCAGTTCTTC. Its protein product is CASSWAGGLNEQFF. V gene TRBV6-5 combines with J gene TRBJ2-1, with 8 bases matching TRBD1. CDR1 is MNHEY and CDR2 is SVGAGI in the germline V gene. J was trimmed by 6 bases and V by 4 bases; bases with no gene match: 5. This CDR3 is 14 amino acids long.

This clone was seen once. The chain joins TRBV27 to TRBJ2-3; 7 positions agree with TRBD1. This CDR3 is 16 amino acids long. Per the germline V gene, CDR1 is MNHEY and CDR2 is SMNVEV (reference sequence). V lost 6 bases to trimming and J lost 5 bases; unmatched junction nucleotides: 14. This CDR3 is CASSFNWGTVKDTQYF. Written as DNA, the CDR3 is TGTGCCAGCAGCTTTAATTGGGGGACAGTGAAAGATACGCAGTATTTT.